Presented here are 32 T cell receptor beta chains from one specimen sequenced in a study of radiation and T cells in renal cell carcinoma. Generated by immunoSEQ multiplex PCR, the TCRdb table keeps only in-frame clones and is missing some. The sample carries some 16,000 clones, about 58% recorded once. The treatment is: treatment-naive control, cytoreductive nephrectomy. The sequencing used tumor tissue, collected from a patient whose treatment was nephrectomy without radiotherapy. The source of these receptors is a man aged 40-55 years with renal cell carcinoma.

The chain links TRBV30 to TRBJ2-1; tentative D call: TRBD2 (5 bases). V was clipped by 4 bases and J by 1 base, with 11 bases between them. CDR3 size: 14 residues. Germline CDR1 reads GTSNPN; CDR2 reads SVGIG (reference sequence). CDR3 DNA: TGTGCCTGGACCGGGGAAGTATCCTACAATGAGCAGTTCTTC. Amino acid sequence: CAWTGEVSYNEQFF. The variable domain in full, completed from reference TRBV30 and TRBJ2-1, reads SQTIHQWPATLVQPVGSPLSLECTVEGTSNPNLYWYRQAAGRGLQLLFYSVGIGQISSEVPQNLSASRPQDRQFILSSKKLLLSDSGFYLCAWTGEVSYNEQFFGPGTRLTVL.

This clone was detected only a few times. The chain has TRBV6-5 and TRBJ1-1; D not certain. Germline V lookup: CDR1 MNHEY, CDR2 SVGAGI. Trimming cost V 6 bases and J 1 base, with 9 bases left between them. The CDR3 length is 13 residues. The CDR3 bases are TGTGCCAGCAGCCCAGACCCGAACACTGAAGCTTTCTTT. Translating it yields CASSPDPNTEAFF.

The V and J genes are TRBV6-6 and TRBJ1-1; 8 bases are a match to TRBD1. CDR1 and CDR2 from the germline V gene are MNHNY and SVGAGI (reference sequence). The junction had 5 bases not matched to a gene; V was cut back by 2 bases and J by 6 bases. The CDR3 has 14 amino acids. Written as DNA, the CDR3 is TGTGCCAGCAGTTACGCAGGGGGCAGGTCTGAAGCTTTCTTT. Its translation is CASSYAGGRSEAFF.

A few counts support this clone. The chain is built from TRBV27 and TRBJ1-5; TRBD1 aligns across 7 bases. V shed 4 bases and J 5 bases; nucleotides not matched to a gene: 8. Germline assignment: CDR1 MNHEY and CDR2 SMNVEV (reference sequence). CDR3 length equals 15 residues. CDR3 sequence: CASSSSTGEDQPQHF. DNA for the CDR3: TGTGCCAGCAGTTCGAGTACAGGGGAGGATCAGCCCCAGCATTTT.

The sample holds a few counts of this clone. The chain recombines TRBV5-4 with TRBJ1-2; no reliable D call. V lost 0 bases and J 5 bases, leaving 8 bases between the germline ends. The CDR3 spans 13 residues. Germline CDR1 is SGHNT and CDR2 is YYREEE (reference sequence). This chain's CDR3 is CASSLEGLYGYTF. CDR3 nucleotides: TGTGCCAGCAGCTTGGAAGGGCTGTATGGCTACACCTTC.

The chain recombines TRBV14 with TRBJ2-7, with 8 bases aligning to TRBD2. The V segment lost 5 bases and the J segment 0 bases; nucleotides outside the gene matches: 12. The CDR3 consists of 17 residues. Germline CDR1 reads SGHDN; CDR2 reads FVKESK. The CDR3, as DNA: TGTGCCAGCAGCGGCGTAAGAAAAGCGGGGGTCTCCTACGAGCAGTACTTC. Its protein is CASSGVRKAGVSYEQYF. Full variable domain (rest looked up from reference TRBV14 and TRBJ2-7): EAGVTQFPSHSVIEKGQTVTLRCDPISGHDNLYWYRRVMGKEIKFLLHFVKESKQDESGMPNNRFLAERTGGTYSTLKVQPAELEDSGVYFCASSGVRKAGVSYEQYFGPGTRLTVT.

This chain links TRBV5-8 with TRBJ2-7, with D perhaps TRBD1 or TRBD2 (5 bases each). Germline V gene data show CDR1 as SGHTS and CDR2 as YDEGEE. With 5 bases removed from V and 2 bases from J, the gap between germline ends came to 14 bases. CDR3 size: 14 residues. CDR3 in DNA: TGTGCCAGCAGGACTCCTGGGGGAGCCTACGAGCAGTACTTC. Protein: CASRTPGGAYEQYF.

The genes are TRBV7-9 and TRBJ2-7, with 8 bases that match TRBD1. This CDR3 has 13 residues. The V gene's germline CDR1 is SEHNR and CDR2 FQNEAQ (reference sequence). J gave up 7 bases and V 5 bases, and 7 bases lay outside the gene matches. The CDR3 sequence: CASSRQGTGEQYF. The CDR3 nucleotides read TGTGCCAGCAGCCGACAGGGGACGGGGGAGCAGTACTTC.

The chain employs TRBV6-1 and TRBJ2-7; 9 bases match TRBD1. Germline CDR1 is MNHNS and CDR2 is SASEGT. J was trimmed by 6 bases and V by 7 bases; bases with no gene match: 10. This CDR3 region has 14 residues. CDR3 bases: TGTGCCAGCACTGGTCCGGGACAGGGCTCCGAGCAGTACTTC. It specifies CASTGPGQGSEQYF.

The chain joins TRBV18 to TRBJ1-2; TRBD1 is a possible D gene (5 bases). The CDR3 is 14 residues long. In germline, CDR1 is KGHSH, CDR2 LQKENI. Between the trimmed V and J ends, which lost 6 bases and 3 bases, there was a span of 14 bases. CDR3 in amino acids: CASSAGAFDYGYTF. Here the CDR3 DNA reads TGTGCCAGCTCCGCCGGGGCCTTTGACTATGGCTACACCTTC.

The CDR3 DNA follows: TGCGCCAGCAGCTTGGGACCGAACAATGAGCAGTTCTTC. As protein: CASSLGPNNEQFF. The chain employs TRBV5-1 and TRBJ2-1; D unclear. The CDR3 consists of 13 residues. Trimming removed 0 bases from V and 5 bases from J, with 6 bases in between. Germline V gene sequence: CDR1 SGHRS, CDR2 YFSETQ.

The V gene is TRBV11-2, the J gene TRBJ2-5; the match to TRBD2 covers 11 bases. CDR3 size: 17 residues. V lost 3 bases to trimming and J lost 2 bases; unmatched junction nucleotides: 8. Germline V gene data show CDR1 as SGHAT and CDR2 as FQNNGV. The CDR3 is CASSFSWVAGGQETQYF. The CDR3 nucleotides read TGTGCCAGCAGCTTTTCATGGGTAGCGGGGGGGCAAGAGACCCAGTACTTC.

V is TRBV13 and J is TRBJ2-1; 8 bases are shared with TRBD2. J lost 9 bases, V lost 5 bases, and 3 bases had no gene match. This CDR3 spans 12 amino acids. Germline CDR1 is PRHDT and CDR2 is FYEKMQ (reference sequence). CDR3 nucleotides: TGTGCCAGCAGCCGCGGGGGGTTTGAGCAGTTCTTC. Translation gives CASSRGGFEQFF.

This clone appeared a few times. The CDR3 DNA reads TGCGCCAGCAGCCAATTTGACAGGGACAATTCACCCCTCCACTTT. Residues: CASSQFDRDNSPLHF. V is TRBV4-1 and J is TRBJ1-6, with 7 bases aligning to TRBD1. This CDR3 is built from 15 residues. The V and J ends lost 2 bases and 7 bases, in that order; junction bases with no gene match: 5. CDR1 is MGHRA and CDR2 is YSYEKL in the germline V gene.

The CDR3 nucleotides are TGTGCCAGGGGGTCCGAGGACACTGAAGCTTTCTTT. Protein product: CARGSEDTEAFF. This chain joins TRBV21-1 and TRBJ1-1. TRBV21-1 is a listed pseudogene. This CDR3 is built from 12 residues.

This clone was counted a single time. The chain carries TRBV29-1 and TRBJ2-7; 8 bases align to TRBD1. Germline V gene data show CDR1 as SQVTM and CDR2 as ANQGSEA. This CDR3 spans 12 amino acids. V trimming: 6 bases; J trimming: 4 bases; junction bases outside the gene matches: 5. The DNA for the CDR3 is TGCAGCGTCAAGACAGGGGTGTACGAGCAGTACTTC. This translates into CSVKTGVYEQYF.

The chain carries TRBV6-5 and TRBJ1-1; the D gene is possibly TRBD1 (5 bases). V was cut by 7 bases and J by 1 base, with 13 bases left in between. This CDR3 is built from 14 residues. Germline CDR1 MNHEY, CDR2 SVGAGI. CDR3 residues: CASTTGYPNTEAFF. For the CDR3, the DNA is TGTGCCAGCACTACAGGATACCCGAACACTGAAGCTTTCTTT.

The gene calls are TRBV7-2 and TRBJ1-4, with TRBD1 as a possible D gene (5 bases). Trimming removed 0 bases from V and 0 bases from J, with 14 bases in between. The CDR3 covers 18 residues. Germline values: CDR1 SGHTA, CDR2 FQGNSA. CDR3 coding DNA: TGTGCCAGCAGCTTAGCACCCGGGTCGGGGGCAACTAATGAAAAACTGTTTTTT. It is translated as CASSLAPGSGATNEKLFF.

The chain is built from TRBV7-7 and TRBJ2-2; D unresolved. Looked up from germline, CDR1 is SSHAT and CDR2 is FNYEAQ (reference sequence). V was pared by 1 base and J by 4 bases, with 7 bases between. CDR3 length: 14 residues. The CDR3 coding sequence is TGTGCCAGCAGCTTAGGGTCCGGCACCGGGGAGCTGTTTTTT. It encodes CASSLGSGTGELFF.

The rearrangement joins TRBV19 to TRBJ1-1, with D possibly being TRBD1 (5 bases). Per germline, CDR1 LNHDA and CDR2 SQIVND (reference sequence). The CDR3 has 14 amino acids. Trimming pared 3 bases from V and 1 base from J, leaving 9 bases between. The CDR3 DNA sequence: TGTGCCAGTAGTATCAGGGTTCGGAACACTGAAGCTTTCTTT. It yields the protein CASSIRVRNTEAFF.

J is TRBJ2-5 and V is TRBV11-3, with 7 bases matching TRBD2. Germline V lookup: CDR1 SGHNT, CDR2 YENEEA. CDR3 length: 14 amino acids. V was pared by 5 bases and J by 4 bases, with 7 bases of the junction left unmatched. The CDR3 is CASSRGGRGETQYF. CDR3 DNA: TGTGCCAGCAGCCGCGGAGGGAGGGGAGAGACCCAGTACTTC.

The chain joins TRBV27 to TRBJ1-1; D may be TRBD1 (5 bases). The CDR3 is made up of 13 amino acids. The germline V and J ends were trimmed by 5 bases and 1 base, with 8 bases remaining between them. Germline CDR1 MNHEY, CDR2 SMNVEV (reference sequence). CDR3 in DNA: TGTGCCAGCAGTCTACAGGAGAACACTGAAGCTTTCTTT. Amino acid sequence: CASSLQENTEAFF.

CDR3 residues: CASSFVWGMNTEAFF. CDR3 sequence (DNA): TGTGCCAGCAGCTTTGTGTGGGGGATGAACACTGAAGCTTTCTTT. This rearrangement joins TRBV5-4 to TRBJ1-1; perhaps TRBD1 as D (5 bases). With 2 bases removed from V and 0 bases from J, the gap between germline ends came to 11 bases. Per germline, CDR1 SGHNT and CDR2 YYREEE (reference sequence). This CDR3 comprises 15 residues.

V gene TRBV7-2 combines with J gene TRBJ2-5, with D unclear. V was pared by 2 bases and J by 1 base, with 5 bases between. CDR3 length: 13 residues. CDR1 is SGHTA, CDR2 FQGNSA, per germline. CDR3 nucleotides: TGTGCCAGCAGCTTAACCCCCCAAGAGACCCAGTACTTC. This encodes CASSLTPQETQYF.

The chain employs TRBV27 and TRBJ1-6; TRBD1 is a possible D gene (5 bases). CDR1 is MNHEY, CDR2 SMNVEV, per germline (reference sequence). The CDR3 length is 13 residues. V was trimmed by 5 bases and J by 10 bases, leaving 12 bases between them. In nucleotides, the CDR3 is TGTGCCAGCAGTCTCGGGGGTGGCTCACCCCTCCACTTT. Its translation is CASSLGGGSPLHF.

CDR3 in DNA: TGCGCCAGCAGCTTGGTACCAGGATCTCCCTCAGCTTTCTTT. As protein: CASSLVPGSPSAFF. The chain carries TRBV5-1 and TRBJ1-1; D not resolved. V was cut by 0 bases and J by 10 bases, with 16 bases left in between. The germline CDR1 and CDR2 sequences are SGHRS and YFSETQ. The CDR3 contains 14 residues.

V is TRBV9 and J is TRBJ2-3, with D perhaps matching TRBD2 (6 bases). There are 15 residues in the CDR3. With 4 bases removed from V and 0 bases from J, the gap between germline ends came to 12 bases. Germline V gene lookup returns CDR1 SGDLS and CDR2 YYNGEE. The CDR3 nucleotides are TGTGCCAGCAGCCCCGGGACTCTAAGCACAGATACGCAGTATTTT. This translates into CASSPGTLSTDTQYF.

This clone was detected only a few times. The chain combines TRBV4-3 with TRBJ1-4; no clear D gene. Trimming took off 0 bases at V and 8 bases at J, with 16 bases between the two ends. Germline loops: CDR1 LGHNA, CDR2 YSLEER. The CDR3 contains 16 residues. CDR3 region: CASSQDQGRLIEKLFF. Written as DNA, the CDR3 is TGCGCCAGCAGCCAAGATCAAGGCAGGCTGATAGAAAAACTGTTTTTT.

The gene calls are TRBV7-2 and TRBJ2-3; maybe TRBD2 (7 bases). Germline V gives CDR1 SGHTA, CDR2 FQGNSA. Trimming pared 3 bases from V and 3 bases from J, leaving 16 bases between. CDR3 length: 16 amino acids. The CDR3 sequence is CASSLGGLFRTDTQYF. DNA for the CDR3: TGTGCCAGCAGCTTGGGGGGGCTTTTTAGGACAGATACGCAGTATTTT.

The chain uses TRBV5-4 and TRBJ2-5; 12 bases map to TRBD2. Germline lookup yields CDR1 SGHNT and CDR2 YYREEE (reference sequence). The CDR3 spans 17 residues. J was trimmed by 1 base and V by 4 bases; bases with no gene match: 8. Written as DNA, the CDR3 is TGTGCCAGCAGCCCAAACCGACTAGCGGGGGCCCAAGAGACCCAGTACTTC. This gives the protein CASSPNRLAGAQETQYF.

The table lists this clone with a few counts. This chain connects TRBV7-9 to TRBJ1-2; 8 bases align to TRBD1. Germline values: CDR1 SEHNR, CDR2 FQNEAQ (reference sequence). Trimming took 6 bases from V and 1 from J; bases not matched to a gene: 4. The CDR3 covers 14 residues. CDR3 amino acids: CASRDTGGNYGYTF. For the CDR3, the DNA is TGTGCCAGCAGAGATACAGGGGGTAACTATGGCTACACCTTC.

The chain recombines TRBV6-6 with TRBJ2-7; 9 bases match TRBD1. From germline, CDR1 is MNHNY and CDR2 SVGAGI (reference sequence). Trimming cost V 4 bases and J 4 bases; bases outside gene matches: 8. This CDR3 contains 15 residues. The CDR3 is CASSSRQGDIYEQYF. CDR3 in DNA: TGTGCCAGCAGTTCCAGACAGGGGGACATTTACGAGCAGTACTTC.